Listed here are 7 T cell receptor beta chains from one sample, sequenced in a study of beta chain features in type 1 diabetes. General study results and limits: Shortening of TCRB CDR3s, moderate but significant, appeared in all four CD4+ subsets of Type 1 diabetes patients.

Expressed TCRB transcripts were sequenced, since all the RNA that had been isolated was reverse transcribed. Generated by immunoSEQ multiplex PCR, the TCRdb table keeps only in-frame clones and is missing some. Among 680,000 or so clones listed, 10% to 15% were seen once. Antigens for these TCRs are unknown. Specimen: naive CD4+ T cells from blood. The receptors come from a man between 18 and 29 years old with type 1 diabetes.

The V and J genes are TRBV5-1 and TRBJ2-3, with D tentatively TRBD1 (7 bases). Germline CDR1 and CDR2: SGHRS and YFSETQ. V was cut by 2 bases and J by 4 bases, with 20 bases left in between. The CDR3 runs 17 residues. The CDR3 DNA is TGCGCCAGCAGCTTTACCAAGGGGGCAGGGGAGGCAGATACGCAGTATTTT. Amino acids: CASSFTKGAGEADTQYF.

This clone was picked up a small number of times. This chain links TRBV6-5 with TRBJ2-1; D perhaps matches TRBD2 (6 bases). V was trimmed by 8 bases and J by 6 bases, leaving 8 bases between them. Germline V CDR1 and CDR2: MNHEY, SVGAGI. The CDR3 is 11 amino acids. The CDR3 DNA is TGTGCCAGCCTAGCGATCAATGAGCAGTTCTTC. Translating it yields CASLAINEQFF.

A word on this clone: At the DNA level, this CDR3 is encoded by other sequences in the same sample as well. This rearrangement joins TRBV25-1 to TRBJ1-5; D not resolved. Germline V gene data show CDR1 as MGHDK and CDR2 as SYGVNS. The CDR3 covers 13 residues. V lost 5 bases and J lost 1, with 6 bases in between. CDR3 coding DNA: TGTGCCAGCAGTACGGGGAGCAATCAGCCCCAGCATTTT. This codes for CASSTGSNQPQHF. The full variable domain, completed using reference TRBV25-1 and TRBJ1-5, is EADIYQTPRYLVIGTGKKITLECSQTMGHDKMYWYQQDPGMELHLIHYSYGVNSTEKGDLSSESTVSRIRTEHFPLTLESARPSHTSQYLCASSTGSNQPQHFGDGTRLSIL.

This chain joins TRBV5-6 and TRBJ2-3; unclear D gene. Germline V CDR1 and CDR2: SGHDT, YYEEEE. The CDR3 runs to 16 residues. The V and J ends lost 2 bases and 2 bases respectively, with 15 bases between them. The CDR3 nucleotides are TGTGCCAGCAGCTTTGGGCCAACAGAAGTCACAGATACGCAGTATTTT. It is translated as CASSFGPTEVTDTQYF.

The J gene is TRBJ2-1, the V gene TRBV29-1; tentatively, D is TRBD2 (5 bases). This CDR3 is 15 amino acids long. Trimming pared 1 base from V and 4 bases from J, leaving 14 bases between. Germline CDR1 reads SQVTM; CDR2 reads ANQGSEA. The CDR3 sequence is CSVEVLSGPYNEQFF. CDR3 nucleotides: TGCAGCGTTGAAGTCTTGAGCGGACCTTACAATGAGCAGTTCTTC.

This clone has more than one count but fewer than ten. Other DNA sequences in this sample translate to the same CDR3. The V gene is TRBV30, the J gene TRBJ2-5, with 7 bases lining up with TRBD1. This CDR3 spans 13 amino acids. Germline loops: CDR1 GTSNPN, CDR2 SVGIG (reference sequence). Trimming at V came to 2 bases and at J to 4 bases, leaving 4 bases not matched to a gene. The CDR3, as DNA: TGTGCCTGGAGTCGACAGGGCGGAGAGACCCAGTACTTC. Translated: CAWSRQGGETQYF. The full variable domain, in which reference TRBV30 and TRBJ2-5 provide the parts outside the CDR3, is SQTIHQWPATLVQPVGSPLSLECTVEGTSNPNLYWYRQAAGRGLQLLFYSVGIGQISSEVPQNLSASRPQDRQFILSSKKLLLSDSGFYLCAWSRQGGETQYFGPGTRLLVL.

This clone was seen a few times. The V and J genes are TRBV30 and TRBJ2-1; TRBD1 matches 7 bases. Trimming cost V 3 bases and J 15 bases; bases outside gene matches: 11. The germline V gene has CDR1 GTSNPN and CDR2 SVGIG (reference sequence). The CDR3 has 12 amino acids. CDR3 region: CAWSLDPGGWFF. CDR3 bases: TGTGCCTGGAGCCTCGACCCAGGGGGTTGGTTCTTC.